The present TCR beta chain was sequenced within a study of blood T cell repertoires in COVID-19. Study in general: Samples taken during acute and convalescent COVID-19 were collected in the United States, Italy and Spain. PBMCs, B-cell-depleted T cells, or T cells were the source of the cDNA or gDNA that made up the material.

V lost 5 bases, J lost 7 bases, and 9 bases lay in between. The CDR3 is 13 residues long. CDR1 and CDR2 (germline): SGHAT, FQDESV (reference sequence). Libraries were prepared by immunoSEQ multiplex PCR; TCRdb keeps only in-frame clonotypes and omits some of them. The repertoire holds approximately 140,000 clones, with 84% as singletons. This clonotype was obtained from a man between 65 and 79 years old with acute or convalescent COVID-19. The chain links TRBV11-1 to TRBJ1-6; unclear D gene. Input material: peripheral blood. The DNA for the CDR3 is TGTGCCAGCAGCGGCGACTCCAATTCACCCCTCCACTTT. Translation: CASSGDSNSPLHF.